One TCR beta chain is described in this entry. TCRdb fed the reads into MiXCR, producing one record per CDR3 protein. The sample comprises 13,000 or so distinct CDR3 sequences, approximately 20% of which are singletons, and 13% rests with the top ten. The data stem from a study of liver allograft versus peripheral blood T cells. Across the study: The study compared liver allograft T cell receptor repertoires against peripheral blood repertoires of liver transplant recipients.

CDR1 is SGHTA, CDR2 FQGNSA, per germline. The CDR3 loop spans 22 amino acids. The junction had 21 bases not matched to a gene; V was cut back by 1 base and J by 0 bases. This chain connects TRBV7-2 to TRBJ1-3, with TRBD1 matching over 7 bases. This TCR was recovered from a human patient who had a liver transplant. Some T cells could come from the graft donor. The CDR3 bases are TGTGCCAGCAGCTTAGTTCTAACCGGGACAGAGGATGGAGGGGACTCTGGAAACACCATATATTTT. Protein product: CASSLVLTGTEDGGDSGNTIYF.